These 23 T cell receptor beta chains originate from one sample sequenced in a study of neurological immune-mediated disorders. From the 5' RACE reads, TCRdb called clonotypes with MiXCR, one entry per CDR3 protein. The sample includes roughly 41,000 distinct CDR3 sequences, around 10% seen only once; the top ten take approximately 3.5%. Time point: technical triplicate 1. Material: PBMCs. Receptors originate from a man aged 60-69 years with HTLV-1-associated myelopathy (HAM/TSP).

Many counts were recorded for this clonotype. V and J are TRBV5-1 and TRBJ2-7, with 14 nucleotides matching TRBD2. Germline-derived CDR1 and CDR2 are SGHRS and YFSETQ. J was trimmed by 5 bases and V by 4 bases; bases with no gene match: 14. The length of the CDR3 is 18 residues. The CDR3 DNA reads TGCGCCAGCAGCCACGAACCAACCGGGACTAGCGGGAGACACGAGCAGTACTTC. This codes for CASSHEPTGTSGRHEQYF.

This clonotype was picked up many times. The V gene is TRBV15, the J gene TRBJ2-5; the match to TRBD2 covers 10 bases. After removal of 0 bases from V and 5 bases from J, the junction contained 9 bases not matched to a gene. The germline CDR1 and CDR2 sequences are LNHNV and YYDKDF (reference sequence). CDR3 length equals 17 residues. The CDR3 sequence is CATSRDWLAGARETQYF. The CDR3, as DNA: TGTGCCACCAGCAGAGATTGGCTAGCGGGGGCCCGGGAGACCCAGTACTTC.

At least ten counts were recorded for this clonotype. The chain employs TRBV5-1 and TRBJ1-3; D possibly corresponds to TRBD1 (5 bases). Per the germline V gene, CDR1 is SGHRS and CDR2 is YFSETQ. The CDR3 consists of 14 residues. V lost 7 bases to trimming and J lost 0 bases, with 11 bases between them. The CDR3 here is CASRDRYSGNTIYF. The CDR3 DNA reads as TGCGCCAGCCGGGACCGTTACTCTGGAAACACCATATATTTT.

This clonotype has ten or more counts. The J gene is TRBJ1-5, the V gene TRBV12-3 or TRBV12-4; D is ambiguous. This CDR3 has 18 amino acids. V lost 2 bases, J lost 1 base, and 18 bases lay in between. CDR3 bases: TGTGCCAGCAGTTTATCTGATCACCGGGGAGGGAGCAATCAGCCCCAGCATTTT. It translates to CASSLSDHRGGSNQPQHF.

This clonotype appeared many times. V gene TRBV3-1 combines with J gene TRBJ1-1; a weak D match, TRBD1 (6 bases). The length of the CDR3 is 14 residues. V shed 4 bases and J shed 1 base, with 10 bases lying between them. Germline CDR1 reads LGHDT; CDR2 reads YNNKEL (reference sequence). The CDR3, as DNA: TGTGCCAGCAGCCGATTGACAGGGAACACTGAAGCTTTCTTT. Translation gives CASSRLTGNTEAFF.

This clonotype was seen repeatedly, ten times or more. The V and J genes are TRBV10-3 and TRBJ2-7; the match to TRBD2 covers 10 bases. V lost 4 bases, J lost 1 base, and 10 bases stayed unmatched. This CDR3 comprises 17 residues. The V gene's germline CDR1 is ENHRY and CDR2 SYGVKD. CDR3 region: CAISAHPRTSGSYEQYF. The CDR3 DNA follows: TGTGCCATCAGTGCACACCCCCGGACTAGCGGTTCCTACGAGCAGTACTTC.

On this clonotype itself: A much larger clone differs by one base, so this may be a read error. V and J are TRBV7-9 and TRBJ1-4; no clear D gene. The germline V gene encodes CDR1 SEHNR and CDR2 FQNEAQ (reference sequence). The CDR3 spans 15 residues. V dropped 7 bases and J dropped 7 bases, with 19 bases sitting between them. The CDR3 loop is CASNPQEGYSEKLFF. CDR3 nucleotides: TGTGCCAGCAACCCCCAGGAAGGGTACAGTGAAAAACTGTTTTTT. Full variable domain (outside the CDR3, taken from reference TRBV7-9 and TRBJ1-4): DTGVSQNPRHKITKRGQNVTFRCDPISEHNRLYWYRQTLGQGPEFLTYFQNEAQLEKSRLLSDRFSAERPKGSFSTLEIQRTEQGDSAMYLCASNPQEGYSEKLFFGSGTQLSVL.

This clonotype was counted ten times or more. The J gene is TRBJ1-4, the V gene TRBV19, with D tentatively TRBD1 (6 bases). Between the trimmed V and J ends, which lost 6 bases and 3 bases, there was a span of 11 bases. CDR3 length: 14 amino acids. CDR1 is LNHDA and CDR2 is SQIVND in the germline V gene (reference sequence). The CDR3, as DNA: TGTGCCAGTAGCCCGCCAGGGGCTAATGAAAAACTGTTTTTT. It specifies CASSPPGANEKLFF.

Ten or more counts support this clonotype. This chain links TRBV5-1 with TRBJ2-3; tentatively, D is TRBD1 (5 bases). Trimming shortened V by 0 bases and J by 5 bases, and 13 bases separated the two germline ends. The germline gives CDR1 SGHRS, CDR2 YFSETQ. This CDR3 contains 15 residues. CDR3 coding DNA: TGCGCCAGCAGCTTGGTAAGGGGCAAGGGAGATACGCAGTATTTT. Amino acids: CASSLVRGKGDTQYF.

This clonotype was counted many times. This CDR3 reads CSARAKKGSYNEQFF. The CDR3 region has the DNA TGCAGTGCTAGAGCCAAGAAAGGGTCCTACAATGAGCAGTTCTTC. The chain has TRBV20-1 and TRBJ2-1; D not resolved. From germline, CDR1 is DFQATT and CDR2 SNEGSKA (reference sequence). Trimming stripped 1 base from V and 1 base from J, with 11 bases between. The CDR3 length is 15 residues.

This clonotype was detected ten times or more. The chain's CDR3 is CATSRGAFSTGELFF. CDR3 bases: TGTGCCACCAGCAGAGGCGCCTTCTCCACCGGGGAGCTGTTTTTT. The rearrangement links TRBV15 to TRBJ2-2; D unresolved. This CDR3 region has 15 residues. V gave up 1 base and J gave up 4 bases, with 10 bases separating them. Germline lookup yields CDR1 LNHNV and CDR2 YYDKDF (reference sequence).

This clonotype was detected many times. The chain is built from TRBV15 and TRBJ2-5; 10 bases are shared with TRBD1. The ends lost 5 bases at V and 1 base at J; junction bases unmatched: 7. Germline CDR1 reads LNHNV; CDR2 reads YYDKDF (reference sequence). CDR3 length equals 16 residues. The CDR3 sequence is CATSPSRQGAQETQYF. The CDR3 coding sequence is TGTGCCACCAGCCCCAGTAGACAGGGGGCCCAAGAGACCCAGTACTTC.

Ten or more counts support this clonotype. The J gene is TRBJ1-3, the V gene TRBV29-1, with a tentative D call TRBD1 (5 bases). Trimming pared 2 bases from V and 0 bases from J, leaving 8 bases between. The germline V gene has CDR1 SQVTM and CDR2 ANQGSEA. The CDR3 runs 14 residues. The chain's CDR3 is CSVERGGSGNTIYF. The CDR3 DNA reads TGCAGCGTTGAAAGGGGAGGCTCTGGAAACACCATATATTTT. Looking up the rest from reference TRBV29-1 and TRBJ1-3 gives the full variable domain: SAVISQKPSRDICQRGTSLTIQCQVDSQVTMMFWYRQQPGQSLTLIATANQGSEATYESGFVIDKFPISRPNLTFSTLTVSNMSPEDSSIYLCSVERGGSGNTIYFGEGSWLTVV.

The CDR3 loop reads CASIRPTAEKLFF. As DNA, the CDR3 is TGTGCCAGCATTCGGCCCACGGCCGAAAAACTGTTTTTT. V and J are TRBV12-3 or TRBV12-4 and TRBJ1-4; D remains unclear. V dropped 7 bases and J dropped 8 bases, with 14 bases sitting between them. The CDR3 length is 13 residues.

This clonotype was counted ten times or more. The rearrangement uses TRBV28 and TRBJ2-2, with 9 bases aligning to TRBD1. V lost 3 bases and J lost 5; bases outside the gene matches: 10. CDR3 size: 17 residues. Germline assignment: CDR1 MDHEN and CDR2 SYDVKM. The CDR3 nucleotides read TGTGCCAGCAGTTTCTCCCCGGGACAGGGAAAGACCGGGGAGCTGTTTTTT. Its translation: CASSFSPGQGKTGELFF.

This clonotype was detected ten times or more. At one end, the junction sequence differs from germline, possibly due to a read error. The chain combines TRBV12-3 or TRBV12-4 with TRBJ2-7; D call uncertain. The CDR3 is made up of 12 amino acids. The CDR3 loop is CANSPDTYEQYF. In DNA, the CDR3 is TGTGCCAACAGTCCCGACACCTACGAGCAGTACTTC.

This clonotype was observed many times. The chain employs TRBV5-1 and TRBJ2-5, with 7 bases that match TRBD1. Germline CDR1 reads SGHRS; CDR2 reads YFSETQ. V was pared by 4 bases and J by 6 bases, with 9 bases of the junction left unmatched. The CDR3 has 14 amino acids. CDR3 amino acids: CASSVNTGEQTQYF. CDR3 nucleotide sequence: TGCGCCAGCAGCGTAAATACAGGGGAGCAGACCCAGTACTTC.

The rearrangement links TRBV5-1 to TRBJ2-7, with 10 bases aligning to TRBD2. V lost 5 bases, J lost 5 bases, and 4 bases stayed unmatched. In germline, CDR1 is SGHRS, CDR2 YFSETQ. This CDR3 region has 13 residues. The CDR3 loop reads CASRTGLANEQYF. CDR3 nucleotides: TGCGCCAGCAGGACGGGACTAGCGAACGAGCAGTACTTC.

This clonotype has a count of ten or more. The rearrangement uses TRBV7-9 and TRBJ2-4, with 7 bases matching TRBD2. CDR3 length: 12 residues. The germline gives CDR1 SEHNR, CDR2 FQNEAQ (reference sequence). J gave up 6 bases and V 5 bases, and 1 base lay outside the gene matches. CDR3 residues: CASSPGGNIQYF. The CDR3 nucleotides read TGTGCCAGCAGCCCGGGGGGAAACATTCAGTACTTC.

This clonotype was recorded at least ten times. The rearrangement links TRBV11-2 to TRBJ2-1; D is possibly TRBD2 (5 bases). Germline CDR1 reads SGHAT; CDR2 reads FQNNGV. Trimming stripped 0 bases from V and 10 bases from J, with 10 bases between. The CDR3 contains 13 residues. The CDR3 bases are TGTGCCAGCAGCTTAGATCGAGGAGGAGAGCAGTTCTTC. Its translation: CASSLDRGGEQFF. Looking up the rest from reference TRBV11-2 and TRBJ2-1 gives the full variable domain: EAGVAQSPRYKIIEKRQSVAFWCNPISGHATLYWYQQILGQGPKLLIQFQNNGVVDDSQLPKDRFSAERLKGVDSTLKIQPAKLEDSAVYLCASSLDRGGEQFFGPGTRLTVL.

This clonotype was seen many times. The rearrangement links TRBV19 to TRBJ2-7; D unclear. V was shortened by 0 bases and J by 0 bases, with 9 bases between the two germline ends. Per germline, CDR1 LNHDA and CDR2 SQIVND (reference sequence). The CDR3 covers 15 residues. The CDR3 loop is CASSIDWGNSYEQYF. CDR3 bases: TGTGCCAGTAGTATAGATTGGGGAAACTCCTACGAGCAGTACTTC.

In this sample, this clonotype turned up many times. The chain recombines TRBV4-2 with TRBJ2-7, with TRBD1 matching 7 bases. This CDR3 has 16 amino acids. Trimming at V came to 0 bases and at J to 1 base, leaving 6 bases not matched to a gene. Germline CDR1 and CDR2: LGHNA and YNFKEQ. DNA for the CDR3: TGTGCCAGCAGCCAAGAAGGGGGCTTTCTATCCTACGAGCAGTACTTC. It is translated as CASSQEGGFLSYEQYF.

The sample holds many counts of this clonotype. This chain joins TRBV2 and TRBJ1-5; unclear D gene. V dropped 4 bases and J dropped 4 bases, with 11 bases sitting between them. The CDR3 spans 14 residues. Per germline, CDR1 SNHLY and CDR2 FYNNEI. The CDR3 sequence: CASSGGIRNQPQHF. The CDR3, as DNA: TGTGCCAGCAGTGGCGGGATTAGGAATCAGCCCCAGCATTTT.